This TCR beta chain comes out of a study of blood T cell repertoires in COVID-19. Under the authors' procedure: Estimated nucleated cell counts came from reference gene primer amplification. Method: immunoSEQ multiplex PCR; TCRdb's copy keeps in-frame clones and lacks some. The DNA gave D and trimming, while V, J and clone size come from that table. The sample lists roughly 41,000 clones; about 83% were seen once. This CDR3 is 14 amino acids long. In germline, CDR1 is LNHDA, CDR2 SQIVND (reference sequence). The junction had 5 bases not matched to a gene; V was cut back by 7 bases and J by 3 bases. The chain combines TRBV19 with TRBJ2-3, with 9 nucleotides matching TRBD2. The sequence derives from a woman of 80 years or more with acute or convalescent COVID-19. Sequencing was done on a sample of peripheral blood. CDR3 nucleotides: TGTGCCAGTACTAGCGGGGAAGGTACAGATACGCAGTATTTT. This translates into CASTSGEGTDTQYF.